This T cell receptor beta chain stems from a study of blood T cell repertoires in COVID-19. The overall study: Some COVID-19 samples were acute and others convalescent; all came from the United States, Italy and Spain. The cDNA or gDNA used as material had been derived from T cells, B-cell-depleted T cells, or PBMCs.

The CDR3 consists of 18 residues. CDR1 MDHEN and CDR2 SYDVKM come from the germline V gene. V gave up 1 base and J gave up 3 bases, with 21 bases separating them. Original processing notes: For nucleated cells, counts were estimated from reference gene primer amplification. Profiling relied on immunoSEQ multiplex PCR, and the TCRdb table lists in-frame clones only, not all of them. D and trimming come from the DNA, and the V and J calls and clone size come from that table. The sample records around 120,000 clones, approximately 80% being singletons. This clonotype was obtained from a man in his sixties or seventies with acute or convalescent COVID-19. This rearrangement joins TRBV28 to TRBJ1-1; no definite D call. What was sequenced was peripheral blood. The CDR3 nucleotides are TGTGCCAGCAGTTTATTATTCTCGACACAGCCCCTGGACACTGAAGCTTTCTTT. Translation: CASSLLFSTQPLDTEAFF.